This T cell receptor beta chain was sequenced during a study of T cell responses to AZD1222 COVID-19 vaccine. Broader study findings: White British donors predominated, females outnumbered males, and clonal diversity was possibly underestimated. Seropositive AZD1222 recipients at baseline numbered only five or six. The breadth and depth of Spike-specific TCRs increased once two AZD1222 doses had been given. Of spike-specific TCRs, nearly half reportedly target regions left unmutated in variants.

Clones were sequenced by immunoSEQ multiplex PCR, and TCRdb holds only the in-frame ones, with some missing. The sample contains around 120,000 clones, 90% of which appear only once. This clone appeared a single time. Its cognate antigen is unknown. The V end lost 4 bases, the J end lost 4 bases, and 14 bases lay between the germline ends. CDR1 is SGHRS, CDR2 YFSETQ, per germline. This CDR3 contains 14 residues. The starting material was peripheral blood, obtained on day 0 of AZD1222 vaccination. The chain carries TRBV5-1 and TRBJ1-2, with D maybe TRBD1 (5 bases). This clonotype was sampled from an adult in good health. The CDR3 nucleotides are TGCGCCAGCAGCCCAGGGTCAGGTGGCTATGGCTACACCTTC. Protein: CASSPGSGGYGYTF.